The subject of this entry is one TCR beta chain. What it binds is not known. This entry belongs to a study of cytomegalovirus exposure and HLA in healthy donors. Use of 60 Vbeta and 13 Jbeta primers characterized the PCR. Libraries were prepared by immunoSEQ multiplex PCR; TCRdb keeps only in-frame clonotypes and omits some of them. The sample lists 150,000 to 200,000 clones, roughly four fifths occurring once. The study's findings and limits: Rarity held for most TCR sequences, but there were some public TCRs that occurred in many donors. Three chains linked to CMV were shown in vitro to be specific for CMV antigens. TCR beta V- and J-gene trimming was later associated with a missense DCLRE1C variant.

The V end lost 2 bases, the J end lost 8 bases, and 9 bases lay between the germline ends. The CDR3 is made up of 12 amino acids. Germline V lookup: CDR1 LNHDA, CDR2 SQIVND (reference sequence). Sequencing used PBMCs. This TCR derives from a woman aged 18 to 35 in good health and CMV-seronegative. The V gene is TRBV19, the J gene TRBJ1-1; D remains ambiguous. The CDR3 reads CASSILGSEAFF. In DNA form, the CDR3 reads TGTGCCAGTAGTATACTAGGCAGCGAAGCTTTCTTT. The full variable domain, in which reference TRBV19 and TRBJ1-1 provide the parts outside the CDR3, is DGGITQSPKYLFRKEGQNVTLSCEQNLNHDAMYWYRQDPGQGLRLIYYSQIVNDFQKGDIAEGYSVSREKKESFPLTVTSAQKNPTAFYLCASSILGSEAFFGQGTRLTVV.